The 28 T cell receptor beta chains below were found in one sample sequenced in a study of T cell repertoires in cytomegalovirus infection. TCRdb re-called the reads with MiXCR, one entry per CDR3 protein. The repertoire includes about 130,000 distinct CDR3 sequences, about 10% of them detected once, and 10% sits in the top ten. The sample comprised PBMCs. The origin of the receptors is a human donor in good health (CMV status not recorded). Some clones in this sample may be carry-over from other donors' samples.

This clonotype was seen more than once but under ten times. This chain uses TRBV6-6 with TRBJ1-5; no clear D. CDR3 length: 16 amino acids. The germline V gene has CDR1 MNHNY and CDR2 SVGAGI (reference sequence). Trimming took off 5 bases at V and 8 bases at J, with 22 bases between the two ends. CDR3 sequence (DNA): TGTGCCAGCAGTCCCCTTACCCTGGGAGCCGAGGAGCCCCAGCATTTT. Protein product: CASSPLTLGAEEPQHF.

There are a few counts of this clonotype. The chain joins TRBV2 to TRBJ1-5; no definite D call. CDR3 size: 13 residues. Trimming left V 6 bases short and J 4 bases short, with 10 bases between. Germline V gives CDR1 SNHLY, CDR2 FYNNEI. The CDR3 here is CASSVTENQPQHF. CDR3 DNA: TGTGCCAGCAGCGTAACAGAGAATCAGCCCCAGCATTTT.

This clonotype has ten or more counts. The chain is built from TRBV12-3 or TRBV12-4 and TRBJ1-3; a weak D match, TRBD1 (6 bases). The CDR3 is made up of 17 amino acids. With 5 bases removed from V and 0 bases from J, the gap between germline ends came to 17 bases. The CDR3 loop reads CASSPFGGGHSGNTIYF. In DNA form, the CDR3 reads TGTGCCAGCAGTCCTTTCGGGGGGGGGCACTCTGGAAACACCATATATTTT.

This clonotype was detected ten times or more. The rearrangement joins TRBV10-2 to TRBJ2-1, with TRBD1 matching over 7 bases. This CDR3 spans 12 amino acids. CDR1 WSHSY and CDR2 SAAADI come from the germline V gene. V was pared by 3 bases and J by 8 bases, with 1 base of the junction left unmatched. CDR3 loop: CASSDQGDEQFF. The CDR3 bases are TGCGCCAGCAGTGACCAGGGGGATGAGCAGTTCTTC.

This clonotype was detected ten times or more. CDR3 loop: CASSQELRAEAFF. The CDR3 nucleotides are TGTGCCAGCAGCCAAGAATTGAGAGCTGAAGCTTTCTTT. The V call is TRBV14, the J call TRBJ1-1; D remains ambiguous. The V gene lost 0 bases and the J gene lost 6 bases, with 8 bases spanning the gap. Per germline, CDR1 SGHDN and CDR2 FVKESK. The CDR3 extends over 13 amino acids.

This clonotype was counted only a few times. The chain links TRBV13 to TRBJ1-5, with a tentative D call TRBD1 (5 bases). This CDR3 is built from 14 residues. CDR1 PRHDT and CDR2 FYEKMQ come from the germline V gene (reference sequence). V lost 0 bases and J lost 5, with 8 bases in between. CDR3: CASSLGQGYQPQHF. CDR3 nucleotide sequence: TGTGCCAGCAGCTTAGGTCAGGGCTATCAGCCCCAGCATTTT.

Many counts were recorded for this clonotype. The V call is TRBV19, the J call TRBJ1-1; the D is unclear. In germline, CDR1 is LNHDA, CDR2 SQIVND (reference sequence). The V gene lost 8 bases and the J gene lost 0 bases, with 10 bases spanning the gap. There are 13 residues in the CDR3. The DNA for the CDR3 is TGTGCCAGTTGGGATGTGGTGAACACTGAAGCTTTCTTT. This sequence encodes CASWDVVNTEAFF.

This clonotype has a count of ten or more. The chain combines TRBV7-9 with TRBJ2-5, with 7 positions matching TRBD1. Germline V lookup: CDR1 SEHNR, CDR2 FQNEAQ (reference sequence). The CDR3 extends over 14 amino acids. The V gene end was trimmed by 5 bases and the J gene end by 0 bases; junction bases not matched to a gene: 3. This CDR3 is CASSRDRNQETQYF. The DNA for the CDR3 is TGTGCCAGCAGCCGGGACAGAAACCAAGAGACCCAGTACTTC. Using reference TRBV7-9 and TRBJ2-5 for the parts outside the CDR3, the full variable domain is DTGVSQNPRHKITKRGQNVTFRCDPISEHNRLYWYRQTLGQGPEFLTYFQNEAQLEKSRLLSDRFSAERPKGSFSTLEIQRTEQGDSAMYLCASSRDRNQETQYFGPGTRLLVL.

This clonotype was seen repeatedly, ten times or more. This rearrangement joins TRBV7-8 to TRBJ2-7; TRBD2 agrees at 10 bases. V shed 2 bases, J shed 3 bases, and the junction held 1 base outside the gene matches. The CDR3 totals 14 residues. Per the germline V gene, CDR1 is SGHVS and CDR2 is FQNEAQ. In DNA form, the CDR3 reads TGTGCCAGCAGCTTAACTAGCGGGGACTACGAGCAGTACTTC. As protein: CASSLTSGDYEQYF.

This clonotype was counted at least ten times. This CDR3 is CSARTGVSNEKLFF. CDR3 coding DNA: TGCAGTGCTAGGACAGGGGTTTCTAATGAAAAACTGTTTTTT. The chain is built from TRBV20-1 and TRBJ1-4; 8 nucleotides match TRBD1. This CDR3 has 14 residues. Germline assignment: CDR1 DFQATT and CDR2 SNEGSKA (reference sequence). The trim removed 3 bases at V and 3 bases at J, leaving 3 bases unmatched.

This clonotype was seen a handful of times. The chain carries TRBV20-1 and TRBJ2-3; D may match TRBD1 or TRBD2 (5 bases each). The CDR3 loop spans 15 amino acids. V lost 4 bases to trimming and J lost 7 bases, with 21 bases between them. CDR1 is DFQATT, CDR2 SNEGSKA, per germline (reference sequence). The CDR3 nucleotides read TGCAGTGCTATGAGAGGCACGGGGCAGGGATATACGCAGTATTTT. It specifies CSAMRGTGQGYTQYF.

This clonotype was seen many times. This chain links TRBV7-2 with TRBJ2-2; tentatively, D is TRBD1 (6 bases). The CDR3 consists of 15 residues. Germline-derived CDR1 and CDR2 are SGHTA and FQGNSA. V was clipped by 5 bases and J by 6 bases, with 16 bases between them. DNA for the CDR3: TGTGCCAGCAGCCCATCTACAGGGTCATCCGGGGAGCTGTTTTTT. It encodes CASSPSTGSSGELFF.

This clonotype came up many times. The rearrangement joins TRBV28 to TRBJ2-1; 10 bases line up with TRBD2. This CDR3 is built from 16 residues. V shed 5 bases and J 4 bases; nucleotides not matched to a gene: 8. Germline-derived CDR1 and CDR2 are MDHEN and SYDVKM. CDR3 coding DNA: TGTGCCAGCAGTGCCTCGGCTAGCGGGGGTTACAATGAGCAGTTCTTC. As protein: CASSASASGGYNEQFF.

The V call is TRBV28, the J call TRBJ2-7; 7 nucleotides agree with TRBD1. The CDR3 contains 13 residues. Germline V gene sequence: CDR1 MDHEN, CDR2 SYDVKM. J gave up 3 bases and V 10 bases, and 9 bases lay outside the gene matches. CDR3 residues: CATQGTAVYEQYF. The DNA of the CDR3 is TGTGCCACCCAAGGGACAGCAGTCTACGAGCAGTACTTC.

V is TRBV18 and J is TRBJ1-3; 8 bases line up with TRBD1. Germline lookup yields CDR1 KGHSH and CDR2 LQKENI. J lost 3 bases, V lost 3 bases, and 7 bases had no gene match. The CDR3 runs to 16 residues. The CDR3 DNA reads TGTGCCAGCTCACCTCAACCGACAGGGGTTGGAAACACCATATATTTT. Translating it yields CASSPQPTGVGNTIYF.

At least ten counts were recorded for this clonotype. The chain uses TRBV5-1 and TRBJ2-7; D unclear. V was pared by 5 bases and J by 6 bases, with 9 bases between. The germline CDR1 and CDR2 sequences are SGHRS and YFSETQ. The CDR3 spans 11 residues. CDR3 DNA sequence: TGCGCCAGCAGTTATGGACCCGAGCAGTACTTC. This gives the protein CASSYGPEQYF.

This clonotype was counted at least ten times. The CDR3 DNA reads TGCAGCGTCGGGACAGGCACTGAAGCTTTCTTT. Its protein product is CSVGTGTEAFF. This chain joins TRBV29-1 and TRBJ1-1, with TRBD1 identical over 8 bases. Germline trimming cut 6 bases from V and 4 bases from J; bases unmatched to any gene: 1. The CDR3 length is 11 residues. Germline values: CDR1 SQVTM, CDR2 ANQGSEA. The variable domain in full, completed from reference TRBV29-1 and TRBJ1-1, reads SAVISQKPSRDICQRGTSLTIQCQVDSQVTMMFWYRQQPGQSLTLIATANQGSEATYESGFVIDKFPISRPNLTFSTLTVSNMSPEDSSIYLCSVGTGTEAFFGQGTRLTVV.

This clonotype showed up just a few times. The chain is built from TRBV29-1 and TRBJ1-3; 7 bases match TRBD1. The V gene end was trimmed by 5 bases and the J gene end by 5 bases; junction bases not matched to a gene: 9. Germline CDR1 reads SQVTM; CDR2 reads ANQGSEA. There are 14 residues in the CDR3. Here the CDR3 DNA reads TGCAGCGTTCTTCTAGGGGGCGCTAGAAACACCATATATTTT. Protein product: CSVLLGGARNTIYF.

This clonotype was detected a few times. This chain connects TRBV19 to TRBJ2-3; D possibly corresponds to TRBD2 (6 bases). The V end lost 5 bases, the J end lost 1 base, and 10 bases lay between the germline ends. The germline CDR1 and CDR2 sequences are LNHDA and SQIVND (reference sequence). CDR3 length: 14 residues. CDR3: CASSPGDRTDTQYF. The CDR3 bases are TGTGCCAGTAGTCCGGGGGATCGCACAGATACGCAGTATTTT. Full variable domain (missing parts from reference TRBV19 and TRBJ2-3): DGGITQSPKYLFRKEGQNVTLSCEQNLNHDAMYWYRQDPGQGLRLIYYSQIVNDFQKGDIAEGYSVSREKKESFPLTVTSAQKNPTAFYLCASSPGDRTDTQYFGPGTRLTVL.

This clonotype occurred a few times. The gene calls are TRBV3-1 and TRBJ2-7; 8 nucleotides align to TRBD1. With V trimmed by 9 bases and J by 3 bases, 10 bases remained unmatched. CDR3 length equals 14 residues. Germline lookup yields CDR1 LGHDT and CDR2 YNNKEL (reference sequence). The CDR3 sequence: CASSLRTGFYEQYF. The CDR3 nucleotides are TGTGCCAGTTCGTTAAGGACAGGGTTCTACGAGCAGTACTTC.

The V gene is TRBV13, the J gene TRBJ1-4; D is ambiguous. Trimming shortened V by 8 bases and J by 0 bases, and 10 bases separated the two germline ends. Germline values: CDR1 PRHDT, CDR2 FYEKMQ (reference sequence). CDR3 length equals 14 residues. In DNA form, the CDR3 reads TGTGCCAGCGCCAGACGAACAACTAATGAAAAACTGTTTTTT. Its translation is CASARRTTNEKLFF.

Concerning this clonotype itself: The junction and the germline gene differ at one end; a read error may be behind it. The chain has TRBV4-1 and TRBJ2-2, with D possibly being TRBD2 (6 bases). Germline assignment: CDR1 MGHRA and CDR2 YSYEKL. This CDR3 is built from 19 residues. The DNA for the CDR3 is TGTGCCAGCAGCCACAGCGTCCCCCGGGACTTCGCGAACACCGGGGAGCTGTTTTTT. Its protein is CASSHSVPRDFANTGELFF.

The chain uses TRBV4-1 and TRBJ2-4; D unresolved. Trimming took 0 bases from V and 8 from J, leaving 23 bases between them. The germline V gene encodes CDR1 MGHRA and CDR2 YSYEKL. The CDR3 spans 18 residues. The CDR3 DNA reads TGCGCCAGCAGCCAAGATGGCCCACCGTATAGCCGTGGAGACATTCAGTACTTC. Translated, it gives CASSQDGPPYSRGDIQYF.

At least ten counts were recorded for this clonotype. The CDR3 protein is CSARRQLYEQYF. The CDR3 DNA is TGCAGTGCTCGTAGACAGCTTTACGAGCAGTACTTC. The rearrangement uses TRBV20-1 and TRBJ2-7; the D gene is possibly TRBD1 (5 bases). Germline V CDR1 and CDR2: DFQATT, SNEGSKA (reference sequence). V was cut by 5 bases and J by 4 bases, with 12 bases left in between. The CDR3 sequence is 12 residues long.

This clonotype was counted a few times. This chain joins TRBV14 and TRBJ1-6; 7 nucleotides agree with TRBD1. With 1 base clipped from V and 4 bases from J, the junction kept 7 bases outside the gene matches. This CDR3 contains 17 residues. CDR1 is SGHDN, CDR2 FVKESK, per germline. CDR3 sequence (DNA): TGTGCCAGCAGCCAAGTGCGGGGACAGTTGTATAATTCACCCCTCCACTTT. Translation: CASSQVRGQLYNSPLHF.

This clonotype has ten or more counts. J is TRBJ1-1 and V is TRBV7-2, with a possible D match to TRBD1 (6 bases). Trimming shortened V by 1 base and J by 0 bases, and 6 bases separated the two germline ends. CDR3 length: 14 residues. Per the germline V gene, CDR1 is SGHTA and CDR2 is FQGNSA. This chain's CDR3 is CASSLDRVNTEAFF. The CDR3 DNA reads as TGTGCCAGCAGCTTAGACAGGGTGAACACTGAAGCTTTCTTT.

This clonotype has more than one count but fewer than ten. The chain uses TRBV2 and TRBJ1-5; 7 positions agree with TRBD1. J gave up 6 bases and V 7 bases, and 9 bases lay outside the gene matches. CDR1 and CDR2 from the germline V gene are SNHLY and FYNNEI. The CDR3 loop spans 14 amino acids. The CDR3: CASKFQGVAQPQHF. Written as DNA, the CDR3 is TGTGCCAGCAAGTTCCAGGGGGTGGCTCAGCCCCAGCATTTT.

This clonotype was recorded many times. This chain uses TRBV7-2 with TRBJ2-3; perhaps D is TRBD1 or TRBD2 (5 bases each). V was trimmed by 1 base and J by 1 base, leaving 9 bases between them. The CDR3 sequence is 15 residues long. Germline values: CDR1 SGHTA, CDR2 FQGNSA. CDR3 sequence reads: CASSLVGDGTDTQYF. For the CDR3, the DNA is TGTGCCAGCAGCTTAGTAGGGGACGGCACAGATACGCAGTATTTT.